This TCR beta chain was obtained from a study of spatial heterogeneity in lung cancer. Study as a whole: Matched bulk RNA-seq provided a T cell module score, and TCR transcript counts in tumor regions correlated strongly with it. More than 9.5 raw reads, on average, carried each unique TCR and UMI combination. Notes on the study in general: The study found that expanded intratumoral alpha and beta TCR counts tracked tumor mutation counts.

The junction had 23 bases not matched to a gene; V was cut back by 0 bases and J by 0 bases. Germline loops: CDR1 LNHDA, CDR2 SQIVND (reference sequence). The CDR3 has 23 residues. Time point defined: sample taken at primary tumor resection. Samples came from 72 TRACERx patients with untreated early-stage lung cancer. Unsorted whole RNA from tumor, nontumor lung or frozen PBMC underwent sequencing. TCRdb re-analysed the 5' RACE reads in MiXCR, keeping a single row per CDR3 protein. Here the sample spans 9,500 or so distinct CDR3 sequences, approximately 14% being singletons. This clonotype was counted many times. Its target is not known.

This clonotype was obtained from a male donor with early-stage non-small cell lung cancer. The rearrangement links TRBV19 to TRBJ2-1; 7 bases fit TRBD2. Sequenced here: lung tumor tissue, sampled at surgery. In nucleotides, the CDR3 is TGTGCCAGTAGTATAGAGCTCCTTTTCTCGCGGGAGAGATTCCCCTTCTCCTACAATGAGCAGTTCTTC. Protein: CASSIELLFSRERFPFSYNEQFF. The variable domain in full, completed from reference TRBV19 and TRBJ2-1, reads DGGITQSPKYLFRKEGQNVTLSCEQNLNHDAMYWYRQDPGQGLRLIYYSQIVNDFQKGDIAEGYSVSREKKESFPLTVTSAQKNPTAFYLCASSIELLFSRERFPFSYNEQFFGPGTRLTVL.